This T cell receptor (beta chain) was sequenced during a study of OX40 agonist ivuxolimab in advanced cancers. The table came from immunoSEQ multiplex PCR; TCRdb's copy has only in-frame clones and leaves some out. Of fewer than 100,000 clones listed, approximately 88% are singletons. Turning to this clone: One end of the junction fails to match germline, which may point to a read error. The same CDR3 arises from other DNA sequences in this sample as well.

Sampling of blood occurred at baseline, cycle 4 day 1, and cycle 7 day 1. Looked up from germline, CDR1 is MNHNS and CDR2 is SASEGT. The CDR3 is 13 residues long. The sequencing used CD4+ or CD8+ T cells sorted from blood, collected in a trial of the OX40 agonist ivuxolimab. This chain joins TRBV6-1 and TRBJ1-4, with D possibly being TRBD1 (6 bases). The origin of this receptor is an adult with an advanced solid tumor such as melanoma, head and neck, liver or kidney cancer. In nucleotides, the CDR3 is TGCGCCAGCAGCAACGACAGGAACGAAAAACTGTTTTTT. Its protein is CASSNDRNEKLFF.